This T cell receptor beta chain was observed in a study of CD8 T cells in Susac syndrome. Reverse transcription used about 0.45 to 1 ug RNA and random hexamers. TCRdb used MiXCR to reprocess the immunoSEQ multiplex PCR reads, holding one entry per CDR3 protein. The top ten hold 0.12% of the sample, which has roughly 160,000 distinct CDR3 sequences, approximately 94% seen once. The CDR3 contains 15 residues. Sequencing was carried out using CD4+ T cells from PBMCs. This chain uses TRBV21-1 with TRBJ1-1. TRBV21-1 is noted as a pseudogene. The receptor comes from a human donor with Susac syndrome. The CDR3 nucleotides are TGTGCCAGCAGTCCTAGAGGGCGGCCTTGGATTGAAGCTTTCTTT. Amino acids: CASSPRGRPWIEAFF.